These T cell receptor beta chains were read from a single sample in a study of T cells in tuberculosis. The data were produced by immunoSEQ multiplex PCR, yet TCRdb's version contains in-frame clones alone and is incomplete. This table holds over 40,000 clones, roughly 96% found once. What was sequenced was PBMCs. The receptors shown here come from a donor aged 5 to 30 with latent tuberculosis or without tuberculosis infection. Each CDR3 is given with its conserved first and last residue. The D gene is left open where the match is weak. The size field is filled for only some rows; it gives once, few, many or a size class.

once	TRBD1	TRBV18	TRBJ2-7	CASSPGQGSVEQYF	TGTGCCAGCTCACCGGGACAGGGGTCGGTAGAGCAGTACTTC
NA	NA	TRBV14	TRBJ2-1	CASSQSARRNEQFF	TGTGCCAGCAGCCAGTCCGCCAGGCGCAATGAGCAGTTCTTC
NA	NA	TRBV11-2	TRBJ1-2	CASSLEAGRENYGYTF	TGTGCCAGCAGCTTAGAGGCGGGACGGGAAAACTATGGCTACACCTTC
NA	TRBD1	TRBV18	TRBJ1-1	CASSQDRAVTEAFF	TGTGCCAGCTCACAGGACAGGGCTGTCACTGAAGCTTTCTTT
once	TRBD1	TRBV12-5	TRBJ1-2	CASGLILTGSSYTF	TGTGCTAGTGGTCTCATCCTGACAGGGTCCTCCTACACCTTC
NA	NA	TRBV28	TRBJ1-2	CASSLFKGGRKSYTF	TGTGCCAGCAGTTTATTTAAGGGGGGGCGAAAGAGCTACACCTTC
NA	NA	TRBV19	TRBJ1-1	CASSIVAGRGNTEAFF	TGTGCCAGTAGTATAGTTGCGGGACGGGGGAACACTGAAGCTTTCTTT
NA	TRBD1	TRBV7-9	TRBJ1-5	CASSSTGVRQPQHF	TGTGCCAGCAGCTCGACAGGGGTGCGACAGCCCCAGCATTTT
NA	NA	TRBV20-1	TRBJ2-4	CSARGGNIQYF	TGCAGTGCTAGGGGAGGAAACATTCAGTACTTC
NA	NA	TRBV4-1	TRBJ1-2	CASRNIGGRIYGYTF	TGCGCCAGCAGGAATATCGGGGGGCGAATCTATGGCTACACCTTC
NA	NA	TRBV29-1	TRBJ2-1	CSATTVFGNEQFF	TGCAGCGCTACTACGGTCTTTGGCAATGAGCAGTTCTTC
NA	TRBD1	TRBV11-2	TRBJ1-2	CASSPHLEGARYGYTF	TGTGCCAGCAGCCCCCATTTGGAGGGGGCCCGGTATGGCTACACCTTC
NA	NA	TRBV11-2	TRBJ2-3	CASSLVFGSWTDTQYF	TGTGCCAGCAGCTTGGTATTTGGCTCATGGACAGATACGCAGTATTTT
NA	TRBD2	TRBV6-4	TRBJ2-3	CASSEGLAGGPDTQYF	TGTGCCAGCAGTGAGGGACTAGCGGGGGGGCCAGATACGCAGTATTTT
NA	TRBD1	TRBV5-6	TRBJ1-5	CARTGRLKPQHF	TGTGCCAGGACAGGGAGGCTTAAGCCCCAGCATTTT
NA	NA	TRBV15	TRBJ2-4	CATSKKINRVSAKNIQYF	TGTGCCACCAGCAAAAAAATAAACAGGGTGTCAGCCAAAAACATTCAGTACTTC
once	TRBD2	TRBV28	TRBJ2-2	CASSLGLAGVGELFF	TGTGCCAGCAGTTTAGGACTAGCGGGGGTCGGGGAGCTGTTTTTT
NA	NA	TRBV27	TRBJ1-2	CASKDFSGKSLYGYTF	TGTGCCAGCAAGGATTTTTCAGGGAAATCTCTCTATGGCTACACCTTC
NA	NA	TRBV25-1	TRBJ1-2	CASSERWTRYGYTF	TGTGCCAGCAGTGAAAGATGGACACGCTATGGCTACACCTTC
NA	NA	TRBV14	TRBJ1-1	CASSQGPGGVNTEAFF	TGTGCCAGCAGCCAAGGTCCTGGCGGGGTCAATACTGAAGCTTTCTTT
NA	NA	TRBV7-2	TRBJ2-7	CASSPGSYEQYF	TGTGCCAGCAGCCCCGGGAGTTACGAGCAGTACTTC
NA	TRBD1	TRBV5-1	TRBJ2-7	CASSLGTVRTYEQYF	TGCGCCAGCAGCCTTGGGACAGTCAGAACCTACGAGCAGTACTTC
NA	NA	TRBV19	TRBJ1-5	CATGDWDWDQPQHF	TGTGCCACTGGGGACTGGGACTGGGATCAGCCCCAGCATTTT
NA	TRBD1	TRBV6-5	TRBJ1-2	CASSYSGQGVNYGYTF	TGTGCCAGCAGTTACTCCGGACAGGGAGTGAACTATGGCTACACCTTC
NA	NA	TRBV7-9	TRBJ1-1	CASSLAQTGDSEAFF	TGTGCCAGCAGCTTAGCTCAGACAGGAGACTCGGAAGCTTTCTTT
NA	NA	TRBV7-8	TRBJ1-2	CASSLNRAGYTF	TGTGCCAGCAGCTTAAACAGGGCTGGCTACACCTTC
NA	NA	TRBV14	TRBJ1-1	CASSQEAGRNTEAFF	TGTGCCAGCAGCCAAGAAGCAGGGCGGAACACTGAAGCTTTCTTT
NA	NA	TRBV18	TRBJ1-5	CASSPRGGNQPQHF	TGTGCCAGCTCACCCCGGGGAGGCAATCAGCCCCAGCATTTT
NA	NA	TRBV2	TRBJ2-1	CASNEHNEKQFYNEQFF	TGTGCCAGCAATGAGCACAACGAAAAACAGTTCTACAATGAGCAGTTCTTC
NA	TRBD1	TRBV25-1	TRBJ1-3	CASSEGQGSSGNTIYF	TGTGCCAGCAGTGAAGGACAGGGTTCGTCTGGAAACACCATATATTTT
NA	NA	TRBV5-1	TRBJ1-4	CASSLGGGRTNEKLFF	TGCGCCAGCAGCTTGGGCGGTGGAAGAACTAATGAAAAACTGTTTTTT
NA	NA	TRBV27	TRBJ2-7	CASSPVTGYEQYF	TGTGCCAGCAGCCCCGTGACGGGCTACGAGCAGTACTTC
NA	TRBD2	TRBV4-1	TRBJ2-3	CASSQASVAGGPTDTQYF	TGCGCCAGCAGCCAAGCGTCCGTAGCGGGGGGGCCGACAGATACGCAGTATTTT
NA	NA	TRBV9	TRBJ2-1	CASSVTAPTPYNEQFF	TGTGCCAGCAGCGTAACGGCCCCGACACCCTACAATGAGCAGTTCTTC
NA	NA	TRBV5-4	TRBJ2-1	CASSSDNEQFF	TGTGCCAGCAGCTCCGACAATGAGCAGTTCTTC
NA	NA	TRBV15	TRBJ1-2	CATSSYIVGDNGYTF	TGTGCCACCAGCTCGTACATAGTAGGGGATAATGGCTACACCTTC
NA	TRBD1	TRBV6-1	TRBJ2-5	CASSEWTGTSETQYF	TGTGCCAGCAGTGAATGGACAGGGACCTCGGAGACCCAGTACTTC
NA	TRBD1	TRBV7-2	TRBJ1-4	CASSAQGVGNEKLFF	TGTGCCAGCAGCGCGCAGGGGGTTGGTAATGAAAAACTGTTTTTT
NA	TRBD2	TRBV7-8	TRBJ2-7	CASSGGGYEQYF	TGTGCCAGCAGCGGGGGGGGATACGAGCAGTACTTC
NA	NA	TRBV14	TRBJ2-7	CASSQVGQGLDEQYF	TGTGCCAGCAGCCAAGTAGGGCAGGGGCTCGACGAGCAGTACTTC
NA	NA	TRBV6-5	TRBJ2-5	CASSYSIDFRETQYF	TGTGCCAGCAGTTACTCGATAGACTTCAGAGAGACCCAGTACTTC